This T cell receptor beta chain is from a study of blood T cell repertoires in COVID-19. As for the study in general: Some COVID-19 samples were acute and others convalescent; all came from the United States, Italy and Spain. PBMCs, B-cell-depleted T cells, or T cells were the source of the cDNA or gDNA that made up the material.

Source study methods: It was from reference gene primer amplification that nucleated cell counts were estimated. Assay: immunoSEQ multiplex PCR; the TCRdb copy retains only in-frame clones and omits some. That table gives V, J and clone size, and the DNA gave D and trimming. The sample records about 94,000 clones, over 70% being singletons. The J segment lost 2 bases and the V segment lost 4 bases, leaving 7 bases of the junction unmatched. The CDR3 spans 16 residues. CDR1 and CDR2 from the germline V gene are MNHEY and SVGAGI. The clonotype comes from a human donor in a cohort sampled during active COVID-19. The chain employs TRBV6-5 and TRBJ1-2, with 10 nucleotides matching TRBD1. The specimen sequenced was peripheral blood. The CDR3 region has the DNA TGTGCCAGCAGTTCCTCCGTGGGACAGGGGAACTATGGCTACACCTTC. Amino acid sequence: CASSSSVGQGNYGYTF.